Following are 9 T cell receptor beta chains from one sample sequenced in a study of CD8+ T cells in alopecia areata. RNA, once extracted, was reverse transcribed into cDNA for use as the sequencing template. The table came from immunoSEQ multiplex PCR; TCRdb's copy has only in-frame clones and leaves some out. The sample comprises about 210,000 clones, under 70% of which are singletons, and about 4% rests with the top ten. Described treatment: oral pan-JAK inhibitor, 5-10 mg twice daily. Sample: CD4+ T cells sorted from blood, taken at week 4, from a patient treated with tofacitinib. These receptors were taken from a human donor with alopecia areata.

The chain links TRBV23-1 to TRBJ2-7; TRBD2 matches 7 bases. TRBV23-1 is placed among ORFs of uncertain function. Trimming cost V 2 bases and J 2 bases; bases outside gene matches: 12. This CDR3 has 17 residues. The CDR3 loop reads CASSQTPGTMLTYEQYF. CDR3 coding DNA: TGCGCCAGCAGTCAAACCCCCGGGACTATGCTCACCTACGAGCAGTACTTC.

This clone was counted between two and nine times. The genes are TRBV18 and TRBJ1-2; the D gene is possibly TRBD1 (6 bases). The CDR3 extends over 17 amino acids. Trimming pared 5 bases from V and 0 bases from J, leaving 19 bases between. CDR1 KGHSH and CDR2 LQKENI come from the germline V gene. This CDR3 is CASSTGTPRATNYGYTF. DNA of the CDR3: TGTGCCAGCTCAACAGGGACCCCGAGGGCTACTAACTATGGCTACACCTTC.

The chain links TRBV10-3 to TRBJ1-2, with D maybe TRBD1 (5 bases). V lost 8 bases and J 4 bases, leaving 20 bases between the germline ends. Germline V CDR1 and CDR2: ENHRY, SYGVKD. CDR3 length equals 15 residues. The chain's CDR3 is CAIEEGPQAGYGYTF. For the CDR3, the DNA is TGTGCCATCGAAGAGGGGCCCCAGGCGGGCTATGGCTACACCTTC.

This clone appeared a few times. The chain employs TRBV30 and TRBJ1-5; 7 bases agree with TRBD1. The J segment lost 4 bases and the V segment lost 0 bases, leaving 3 bases of the junction unmatched. From germline, CDR1 is GTSNPN and CDR2 SVGIG (reference sequence). The CDR3 is made up of 14 amino acids. DNA for the CDR3: TGTGCCTGGAGTGTATCAGGGGGGAATCAGCCCCAGCATTTT. This codes for CAWSVSGGNQPQHF. Full variable domain (rest looked up from reference TRBV30 and TRBJ1-5): SQTIHQWPATLVQPVGSPLSLECTVEGTSNPNLYWYRQAAGRGLQLLFYSVGIGQISSEVPQNLSASRPQDRQFILSSKKLLLSDSGFYLCAWSVSGGNQPQHFGDGTRLSIL.

In regard to this clone: This CDR3 is also generated by other DNA sequences in the sample. The chain is built from TRBV30 and TRBJ2-6; TRBD1 agrees at 8 bases. V shed 2 bases, J shed 2 bases, and the junction held 2 bases outside the gene matches. Germline CDR1 reads GTSNPN; CDR2 reads SVGIG (reference sequence). The CDR3 runs 15 residues. CDR3 in DNA: TGTGCCTGGAGTCCGACAGGGGCTGGGGCCAACGTCCTGACTTTC. It yields the protein CAWSPTGAGANVLTF.

V is TRBV9 and J is TRBJ2-5, with a possible D match to TRBD2 (5 bases). Germline V CDR1 and CDR2: SGDLS, YYNGEE. The CDR3 loop spans 15 amino acids. V was cut by 0 bases and J by 3 bases, with 12 bases left in between. The CDR3 is CASSVDIGREETQYF. The CDR3 DNA reads as TGTGCCAGCAGCGTAGATATAGGGCGGGAAGAGACCCAGTACTTC.

The chain uses TRBV5-1 and TRBJ1-5, with D possibly being TRBD1 (5 bases). Germline V lookup: CDR1 SGHRS, CDR2 YFSETQ. With 4 bases removed from V and 10 bases from J, the gap between germline ends came to 18 bases. The CDR3 consists of 14 residues. The CDR3 is CASSPTGTGSPQHF. The CDR3, as DNA: TGCGCCAGCAGCCCTACGGGGACCGGGAGCCCCCAGCATTTT. The variable domain in full, with the rest retrieved from reference TRBV5-1 and TRBJ1-5, is KAGVTQTPRYLIKTRGQQVTLSCSPISGHRSVSWYQQTPGQGLQFLFEYFSETQRNKGNFPGRFSGRQFSNSRSEMNVSTLELGDSALYLCASSPTGTGSPQHFGDGTRLSIL.

J is TRBJ2-5 and V is TRBV6-6, with 10 positions matching TRBD1. This CDR3 is built from 13 residues. Germline V gives CDR1 MNHNY, CDR2 SVGAGI (reference sequence). The junction had 9 bases not matched to a gene; V was cut back by 5 bases and J by 12 bases. The CDR3 coding sequence is TGTGCCAGCAGTACCGGGACAGGGGTCCCTAAGTACTTC. This translates into CASSTGTGVPKYF.

The chain joins TRBV29-1 to TRBJ2-1, with TRBD2 matching 7 bases. Germline lookup yields CDR1 SQVTM and CDR2 ANQGSEA. The CDR3 covers 15 residues. V lost 6 bases and J lost 7; bases outside the gene matches: 15. In nucleotides, the CDR3 is TGCAGCGTCCCAAGGGGAGCGGGGCTAAGGAATGAGCAGTTCTTC. This sequence encodes CSVPRGAGLRNEQFF.